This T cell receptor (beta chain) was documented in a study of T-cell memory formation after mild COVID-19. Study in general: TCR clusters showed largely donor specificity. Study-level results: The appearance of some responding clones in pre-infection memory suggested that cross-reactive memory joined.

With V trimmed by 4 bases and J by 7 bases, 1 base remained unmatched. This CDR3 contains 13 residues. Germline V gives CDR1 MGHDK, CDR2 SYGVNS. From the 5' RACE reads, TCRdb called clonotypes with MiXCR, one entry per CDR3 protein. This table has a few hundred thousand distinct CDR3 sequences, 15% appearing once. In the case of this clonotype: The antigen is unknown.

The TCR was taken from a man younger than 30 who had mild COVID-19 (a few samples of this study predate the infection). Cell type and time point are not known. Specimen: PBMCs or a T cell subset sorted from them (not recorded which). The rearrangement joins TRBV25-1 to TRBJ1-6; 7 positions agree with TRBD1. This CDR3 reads CASSGQGNSPLHF. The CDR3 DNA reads TGTGCCAGCAGTGGACAGGGCAATTCACCCCTCCACTTT.